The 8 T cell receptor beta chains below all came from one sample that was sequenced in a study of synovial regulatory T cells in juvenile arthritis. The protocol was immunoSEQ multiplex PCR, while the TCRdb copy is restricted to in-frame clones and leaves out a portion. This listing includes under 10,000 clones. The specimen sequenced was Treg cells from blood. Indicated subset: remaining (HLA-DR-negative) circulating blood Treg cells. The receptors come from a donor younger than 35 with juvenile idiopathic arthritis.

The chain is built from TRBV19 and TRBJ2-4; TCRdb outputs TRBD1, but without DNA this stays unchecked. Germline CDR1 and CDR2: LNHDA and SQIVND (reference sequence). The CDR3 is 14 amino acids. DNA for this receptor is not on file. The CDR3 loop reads CASSSQGVGDIQYF. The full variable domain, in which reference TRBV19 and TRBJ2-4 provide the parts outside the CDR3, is DGGITQSPKYLFRKEGQNVTLSCEQNLNHDAMYWYRQDPGQGLRLIYYSQIVNDFQKGDIAEGYSVSREKKESFPLTVTSAQKNPTAFYLCASSSQGVGDIQYFGAGTRLSVL.

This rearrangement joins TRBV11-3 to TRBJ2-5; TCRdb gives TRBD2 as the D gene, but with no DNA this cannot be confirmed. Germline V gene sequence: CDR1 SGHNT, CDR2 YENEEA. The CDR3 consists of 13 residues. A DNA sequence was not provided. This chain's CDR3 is CASSSRKGETQYF.

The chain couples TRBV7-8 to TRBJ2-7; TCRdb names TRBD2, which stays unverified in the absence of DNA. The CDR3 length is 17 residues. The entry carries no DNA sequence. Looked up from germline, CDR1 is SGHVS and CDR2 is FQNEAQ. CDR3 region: CASSLGGRAGGPFEQYF.

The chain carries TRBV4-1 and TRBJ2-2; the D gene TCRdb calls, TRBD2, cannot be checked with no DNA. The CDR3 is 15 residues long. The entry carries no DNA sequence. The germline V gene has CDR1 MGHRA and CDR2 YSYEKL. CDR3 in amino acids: CASSQGSRGYGELFF.

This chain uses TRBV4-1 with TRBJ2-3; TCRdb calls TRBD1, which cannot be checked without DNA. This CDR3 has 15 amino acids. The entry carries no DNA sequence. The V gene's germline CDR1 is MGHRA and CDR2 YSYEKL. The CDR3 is CASSLQGRVTDTQYF.

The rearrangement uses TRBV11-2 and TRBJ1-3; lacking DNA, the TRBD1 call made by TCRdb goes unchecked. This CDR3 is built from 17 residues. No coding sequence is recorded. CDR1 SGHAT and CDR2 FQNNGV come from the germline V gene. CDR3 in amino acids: CASSLIGWTGSGNTIYF. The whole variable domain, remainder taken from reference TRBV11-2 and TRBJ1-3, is EAGVAQSPRYKIIEKRQSVAFWCNPISGHATLYWYQQILGQGPKLLIQFQNNGVVDDSQLPKDRFSAERLKGVDSTLKIQPAKLEDSAVYLCASSLIGWTGSGNTIYFGEGSWLTVV.

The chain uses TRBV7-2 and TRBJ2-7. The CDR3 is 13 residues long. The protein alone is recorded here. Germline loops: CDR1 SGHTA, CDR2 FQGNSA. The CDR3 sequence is CASSLRRSYEQYF.

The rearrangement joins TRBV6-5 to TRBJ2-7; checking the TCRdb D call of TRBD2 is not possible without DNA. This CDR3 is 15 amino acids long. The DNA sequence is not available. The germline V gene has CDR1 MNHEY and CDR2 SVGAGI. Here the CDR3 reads CASRPTSGGSYEQYF.